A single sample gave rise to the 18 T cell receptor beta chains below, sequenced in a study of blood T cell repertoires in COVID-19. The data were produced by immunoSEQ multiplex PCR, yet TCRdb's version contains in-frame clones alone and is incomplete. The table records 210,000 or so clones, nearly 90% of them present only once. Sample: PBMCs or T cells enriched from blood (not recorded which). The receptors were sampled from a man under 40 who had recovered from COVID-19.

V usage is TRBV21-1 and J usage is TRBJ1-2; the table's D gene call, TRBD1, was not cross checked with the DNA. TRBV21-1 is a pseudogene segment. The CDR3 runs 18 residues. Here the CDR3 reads CATENVQGPRKSYRGYTF. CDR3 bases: TGTGCCACCGAAAACGTACAGGGACCTAGAAAATCGTATCGGGGCTACACCTTC.

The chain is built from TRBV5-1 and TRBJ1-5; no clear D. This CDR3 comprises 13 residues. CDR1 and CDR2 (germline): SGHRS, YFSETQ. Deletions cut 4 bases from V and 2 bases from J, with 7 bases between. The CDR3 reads CASSEGGNQPQHF. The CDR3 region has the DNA TGCGCCAGCAGCGAGGGCGGCAATCAGCCCCAGCATTTT.

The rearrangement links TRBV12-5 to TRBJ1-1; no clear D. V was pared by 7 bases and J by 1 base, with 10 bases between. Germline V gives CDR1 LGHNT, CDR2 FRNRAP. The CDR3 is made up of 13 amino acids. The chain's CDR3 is CASVREANTEAFF. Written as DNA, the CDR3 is TGTGCTAGTGTCCGGGAGGCGAACACTGAAGCTTTCTTT. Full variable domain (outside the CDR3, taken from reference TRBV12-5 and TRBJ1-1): DARVTQTPRHKVTEMGQEVTMRCQPILGHNTVFWYRQTMMQGLELLAYFRNRAPLDDSGMPKDRFSAEMPDATLATLKIQPSEPRDSAVYFCASVREANTEAFFGQGTRLTVV.

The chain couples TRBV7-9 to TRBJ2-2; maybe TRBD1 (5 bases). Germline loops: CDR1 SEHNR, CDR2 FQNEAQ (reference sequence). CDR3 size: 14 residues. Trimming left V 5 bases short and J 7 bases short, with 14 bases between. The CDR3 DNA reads TGTGCCAGCAGCCCAAAAAGGGGTAACGGGGAGCTGTTTTTT. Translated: CASSPKRGNGELFF.

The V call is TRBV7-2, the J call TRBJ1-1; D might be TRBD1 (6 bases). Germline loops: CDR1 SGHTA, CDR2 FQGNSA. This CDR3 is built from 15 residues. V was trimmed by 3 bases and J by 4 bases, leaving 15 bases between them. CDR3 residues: CASSFSTGRGTEAFF. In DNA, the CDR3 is TGTGCCAGCAGCTTCTCCACAGGGAGGGGCACTGAAGCTTTCTTT.

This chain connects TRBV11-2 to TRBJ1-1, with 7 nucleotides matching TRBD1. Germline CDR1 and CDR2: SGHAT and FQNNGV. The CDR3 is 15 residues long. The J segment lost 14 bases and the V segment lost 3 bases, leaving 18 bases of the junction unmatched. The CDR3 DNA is TGTGCCAGCAGCTTTACCGGACAGGCGGGGTTTGGAGCGTTCTTT. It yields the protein CASSFTGQAGFGAFF.

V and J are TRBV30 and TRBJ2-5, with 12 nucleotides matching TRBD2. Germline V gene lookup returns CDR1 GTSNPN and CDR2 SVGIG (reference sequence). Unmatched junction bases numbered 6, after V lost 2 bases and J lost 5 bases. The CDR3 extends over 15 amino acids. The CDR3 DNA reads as TGTGCCTGGAGTCCGGGACTAGCGGGTGTCGAGACCCAGTACTTC. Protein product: CAWSPGLAGVETQYF.

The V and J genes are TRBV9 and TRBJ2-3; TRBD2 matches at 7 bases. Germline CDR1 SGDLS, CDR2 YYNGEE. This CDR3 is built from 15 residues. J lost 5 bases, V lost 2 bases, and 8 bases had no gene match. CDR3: CASSVTGGKRDTQYF. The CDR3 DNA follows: TGTGCCAGCAGCGTCACGGGGGGAAAAAGAGATACGCAGTATTTT.

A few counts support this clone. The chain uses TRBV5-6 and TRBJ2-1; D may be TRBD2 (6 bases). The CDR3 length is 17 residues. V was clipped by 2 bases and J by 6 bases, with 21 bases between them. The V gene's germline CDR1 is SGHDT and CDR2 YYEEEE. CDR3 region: CASSLRRSGRRGNEQFF. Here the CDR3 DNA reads TGTGCCAGCAGCTTACGGCGGAGCGGTCGGAGGGGCAATGAGCAGTTCTTC.

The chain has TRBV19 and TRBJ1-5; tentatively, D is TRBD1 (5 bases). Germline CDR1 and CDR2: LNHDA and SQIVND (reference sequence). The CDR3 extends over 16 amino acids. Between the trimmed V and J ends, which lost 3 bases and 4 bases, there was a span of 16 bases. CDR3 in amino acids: CASSISRVVVNQPQHF. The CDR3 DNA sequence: TGTGCCAGTAGTATCTCCAGGGTTGTGGTTAATCAGCCCCAGCATTTT. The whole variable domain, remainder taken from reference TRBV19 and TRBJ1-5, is DGGITQSPKYLFRKEGQNVTLSCEQNLNHDAMYWYRQDPGQGLRLIYYSQIVNDFQKGDIAEGYSVSREKKESFPLTVTSAQKNPTAFYLCASSISRVVVNQPQHFGDGTRLSIL.

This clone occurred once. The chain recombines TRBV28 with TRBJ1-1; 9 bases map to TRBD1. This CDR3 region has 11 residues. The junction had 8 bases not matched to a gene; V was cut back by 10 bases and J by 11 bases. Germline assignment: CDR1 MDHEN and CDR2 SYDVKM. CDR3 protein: CATDDRGEAFF. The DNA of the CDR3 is TGTGCCACCGATGACAGGGGGGAGGCTTTCTTT.

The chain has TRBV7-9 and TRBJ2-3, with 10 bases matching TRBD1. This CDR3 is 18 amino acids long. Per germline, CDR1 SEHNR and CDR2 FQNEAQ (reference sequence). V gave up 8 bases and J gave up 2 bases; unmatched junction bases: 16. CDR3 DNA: TGTGCCAGCTCCCATTTATCCTGGGACAGGGGAATCACAGATACGCAGTATTTT. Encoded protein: CASSHLSWDRGITDTQYF.

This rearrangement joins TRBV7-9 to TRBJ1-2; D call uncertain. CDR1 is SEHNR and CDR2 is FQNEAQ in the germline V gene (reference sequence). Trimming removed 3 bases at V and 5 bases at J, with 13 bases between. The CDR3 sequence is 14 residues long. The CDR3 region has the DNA TGTGCCAGCAGCTTGGGAGAGTATGGGTATGGCTACACCTTC. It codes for CASSLGEYGYGYTF.

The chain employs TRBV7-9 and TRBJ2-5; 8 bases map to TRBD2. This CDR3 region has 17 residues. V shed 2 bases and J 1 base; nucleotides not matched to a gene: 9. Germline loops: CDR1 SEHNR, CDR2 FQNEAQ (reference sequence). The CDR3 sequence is CASSLSLLAVTQETQYF. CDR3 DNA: TGTGCCAGCAGCTTAAGCTTACTAGCGGTGACCCAAGAGACCCAGTACTTC.

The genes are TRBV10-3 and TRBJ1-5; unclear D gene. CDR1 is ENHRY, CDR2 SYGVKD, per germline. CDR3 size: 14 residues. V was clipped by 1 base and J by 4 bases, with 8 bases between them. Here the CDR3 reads CAISEYCTNQPQHF. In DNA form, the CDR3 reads TGTGCCATCAGTGAGTATTGTACTAATCAGCCCCAGCATTTT.

The CDR3 nucleotides are TGTGCCAGCAGCTTTCTTGGACAGGGTAGGGGTATAATGGATCAGCCCCAGCATTTT. This codes for CASSFLGQGRGIMDQPQHF. The chain combines TRBV5-6 with TRBJ1-5; 8 bases map to TRBD1. Germline V gene lookup returns CDR1 SGHDT and CDR2 YYEEEE. V dropped 2 bases and J dropped 5; count of bases not matched to a gene: 18. The CDR3 sequence is 19 residues long.

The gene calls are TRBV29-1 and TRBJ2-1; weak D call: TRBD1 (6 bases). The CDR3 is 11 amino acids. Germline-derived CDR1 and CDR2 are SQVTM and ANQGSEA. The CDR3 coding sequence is TGCACCACACGGGACACTCGAGGGCAGTTCTTC. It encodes CTTRDTRGQFF.

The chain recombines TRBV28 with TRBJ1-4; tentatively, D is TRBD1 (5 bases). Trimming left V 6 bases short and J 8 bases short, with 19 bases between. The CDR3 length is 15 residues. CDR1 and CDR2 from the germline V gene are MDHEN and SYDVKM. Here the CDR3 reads CASSDAGTGGEKLFF. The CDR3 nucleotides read TGTGCCAGCAGCGACGCTGGGACCGGGGGGGAAAAACTGTTTTTT.